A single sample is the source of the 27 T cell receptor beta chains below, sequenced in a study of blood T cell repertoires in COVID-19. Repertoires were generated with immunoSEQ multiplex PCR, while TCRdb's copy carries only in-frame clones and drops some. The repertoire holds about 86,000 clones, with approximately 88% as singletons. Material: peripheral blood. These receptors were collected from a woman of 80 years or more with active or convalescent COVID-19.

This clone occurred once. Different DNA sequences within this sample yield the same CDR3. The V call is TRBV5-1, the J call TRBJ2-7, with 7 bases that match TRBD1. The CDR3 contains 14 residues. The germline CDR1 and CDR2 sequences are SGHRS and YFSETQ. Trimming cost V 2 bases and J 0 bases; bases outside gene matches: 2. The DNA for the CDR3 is TGCGCCAGCAGCTTCCCAGGGGGCTCCTACGAGCAGTACTTC. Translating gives CASSFPGGSYEQYF.

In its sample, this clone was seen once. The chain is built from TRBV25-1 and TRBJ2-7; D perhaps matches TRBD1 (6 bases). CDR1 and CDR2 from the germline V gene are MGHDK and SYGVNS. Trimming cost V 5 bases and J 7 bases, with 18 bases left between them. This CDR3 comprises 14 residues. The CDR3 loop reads CASSNSGTLREQYF. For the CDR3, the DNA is TGTGCCAGCAGTAACTCCGGGACACTCCGTGAGCAGTACTTC.

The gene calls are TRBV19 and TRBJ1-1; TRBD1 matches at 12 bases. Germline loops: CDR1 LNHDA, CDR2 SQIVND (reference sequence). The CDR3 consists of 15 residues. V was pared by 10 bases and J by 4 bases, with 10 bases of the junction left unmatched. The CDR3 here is CATTPGTGGLTEAFF. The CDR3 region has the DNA TGTGCCACCACCCCCGGGACAGGGGGCCTCACTGAAGCTTTCTTT.

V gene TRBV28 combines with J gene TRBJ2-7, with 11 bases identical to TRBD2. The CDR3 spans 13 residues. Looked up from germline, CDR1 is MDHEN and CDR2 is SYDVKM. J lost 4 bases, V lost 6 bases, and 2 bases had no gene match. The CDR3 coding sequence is TGTGCCAGCAGGACTAGCGGGATATACGAGCAGTACTTC. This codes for CASRTSGIYEQYF. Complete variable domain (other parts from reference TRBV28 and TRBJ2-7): DVKVTQSSRYLVKRTGEKVFLECVQDMDHENMFWYRQDPGLGLRLIYFSYDVKMKEKGDIPEGYSVSREKKERFSLILESASTNQTSMYLCASRTSGIYEQYFGPGTRLTVT.

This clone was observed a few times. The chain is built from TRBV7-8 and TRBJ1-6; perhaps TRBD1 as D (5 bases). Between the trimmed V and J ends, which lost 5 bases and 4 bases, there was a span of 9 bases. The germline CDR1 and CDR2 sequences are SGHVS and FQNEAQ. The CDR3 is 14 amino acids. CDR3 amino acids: CASSRGEYNSPLHF. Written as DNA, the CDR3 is TGTGCCAGCAGCCGGGGCGAGTATAATTCACCCCTCCACTTT. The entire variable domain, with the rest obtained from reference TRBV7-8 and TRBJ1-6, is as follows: GAGVSQSPRYKVAKRGQDVALRCDPISGHVSLFWYQQALGQGPEFLTYFQNEAQLDKSGLPSDRFFAERPEGSVSTLKIQRTQQEDSAVYLCASSRGEYNSPLHFGNGTRLTVT.

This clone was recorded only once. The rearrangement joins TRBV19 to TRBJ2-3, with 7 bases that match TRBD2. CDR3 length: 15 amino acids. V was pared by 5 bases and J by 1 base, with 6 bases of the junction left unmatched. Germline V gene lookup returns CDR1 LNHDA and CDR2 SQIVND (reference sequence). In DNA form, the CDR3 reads TGTGCCAGTAGTCCCCGGACTAGGCGCACAGATACGCAGTATTTT. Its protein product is CASSPRTRRTDTQYF.

The CDR3 here is CASSVDGRGYEQFF. As DNA, the CDR3 is TGTGCCAGCAGCGTAGACGGCAGGGGCTACGAGCAGTTCTTC. The rearrangement joins TRBV9 to TRBJ2-1; the D gene is possibly TRBD1 (6 bases). The germline gives CDR1 SGDLS, CDR2 YYNGEE. V lost 0 bases, J lost 10 bases, and 14 bases lay in between. This CDR3 is built from 14 residues. Combining the CDR3 with reference TRBV9 and TRBJ2-1 gives the whole variable domain DSGVTQTPKHLITATGQRVTLRCSPRSGDLSVYWYQQSLDQGLQFLIQYYNGEERAKGNILERFSAQQFPDLHSELNLSSLELGDSALYFCASSVDGRGYEQFFGPGTRLTVL.

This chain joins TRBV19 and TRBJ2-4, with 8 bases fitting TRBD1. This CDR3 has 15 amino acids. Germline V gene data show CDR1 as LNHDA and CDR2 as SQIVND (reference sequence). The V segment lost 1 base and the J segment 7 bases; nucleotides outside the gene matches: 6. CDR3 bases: TGTGCCAGTAGTATAGTCGCAGGGGGCGTGAACATTCAGTACTTC. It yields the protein CASSIVAGGVNIQYF.

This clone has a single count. CDR3 loop: CASSKTGRVSYEQYF. The CDR3 DNA sequence: TGTGCCAGCAGCAAAACAGGGAGGGTTTCCTACGAGCAGTACTTC. This chain uses TRBV21-1 with TRBJ2-7; the table's TRBD2 call for D was not verified on the DNA. TRBV21-1 is given as a pseudogene. This CDR3 comprises 15 residues.

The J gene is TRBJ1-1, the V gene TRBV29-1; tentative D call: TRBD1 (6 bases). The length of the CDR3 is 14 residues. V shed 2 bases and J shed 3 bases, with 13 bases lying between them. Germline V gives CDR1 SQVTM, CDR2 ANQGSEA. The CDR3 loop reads CSVERGGPDTEAFF. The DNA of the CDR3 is TGCAGCGTTGAAAGGGGGGGGCCTGACACTGAAGCTTTCTTT.

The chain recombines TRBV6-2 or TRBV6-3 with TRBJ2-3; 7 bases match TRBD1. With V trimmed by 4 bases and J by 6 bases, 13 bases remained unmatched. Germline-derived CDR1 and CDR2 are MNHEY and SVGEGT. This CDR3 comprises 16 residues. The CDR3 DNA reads TGTGCCAGCAGTTCCCGGGACAGCCTGTCGGGGGATACGCAGTATTTT. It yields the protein CASSSRDSLSGDTQYF.

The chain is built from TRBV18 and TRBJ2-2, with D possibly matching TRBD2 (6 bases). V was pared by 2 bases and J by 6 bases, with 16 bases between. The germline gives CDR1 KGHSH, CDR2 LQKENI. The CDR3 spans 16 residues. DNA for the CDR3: TGTGCCAGCTCACCAGGGTTGCGGGGAGAATCCGGGGAGCTGTTTTTT. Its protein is CASSPGLRGESGELFF.

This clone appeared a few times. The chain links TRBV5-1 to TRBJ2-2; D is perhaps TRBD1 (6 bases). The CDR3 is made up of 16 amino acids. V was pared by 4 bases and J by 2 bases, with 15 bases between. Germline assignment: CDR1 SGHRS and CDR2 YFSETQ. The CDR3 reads CASSPDSPINTGELFF. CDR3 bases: TGCGCCAGCAGCCCGGACAGTCCTATTAACACCGGGGAGCTGTTTTTT.

Written as DNA, the CDR3 is TGTGCCAGCAGTCAGGAGGGGAGGAGGACAGATACGCAGTATTTT. Its translation: CASSQEGRRTDTQYF. The chain has TRBV3-1 (or the pseudogene TRBV3-2) and TRBJ2-3; D possibly corresponds to TRBD2 (6 bases). The CDR3 runs 15 residues. Germline-derived CDR1 and CDR2 are LGHDT and YNNKEL (reference sequence). V shed 6 bases and J shed 3 bases, with 16 bases lying between them.

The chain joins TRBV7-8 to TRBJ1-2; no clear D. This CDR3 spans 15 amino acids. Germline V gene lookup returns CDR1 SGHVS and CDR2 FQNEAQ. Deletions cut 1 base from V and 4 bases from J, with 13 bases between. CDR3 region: CASSLGPGGTYGYTF. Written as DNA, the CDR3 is TGTGCCAGCAGCTTAGGACCCGGCGGCACCTATGGCTACACCTTC.

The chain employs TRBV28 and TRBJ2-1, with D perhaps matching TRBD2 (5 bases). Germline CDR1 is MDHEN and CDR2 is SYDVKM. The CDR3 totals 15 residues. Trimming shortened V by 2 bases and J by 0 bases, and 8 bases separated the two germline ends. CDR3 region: CASSLPGVSYNEQFF. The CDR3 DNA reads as TGTGCCAGCAGTTTACCCGGGGTCTCCTACAATGAGCAGTTCTTC.

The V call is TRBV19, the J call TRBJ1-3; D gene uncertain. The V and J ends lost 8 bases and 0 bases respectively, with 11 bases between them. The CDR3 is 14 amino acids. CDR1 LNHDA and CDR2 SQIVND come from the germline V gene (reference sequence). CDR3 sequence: CASSGALSGNTIYF. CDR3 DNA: TGTGCCAGTTCGGGAGCCCTCTCTGGAAACACCATATATTTT.

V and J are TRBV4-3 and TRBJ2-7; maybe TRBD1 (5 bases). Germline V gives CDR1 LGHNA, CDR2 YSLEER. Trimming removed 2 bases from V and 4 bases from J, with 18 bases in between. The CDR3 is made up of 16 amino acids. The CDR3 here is CASSQSLGQGGYEQYF. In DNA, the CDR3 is TGCGCCAGCAGCCAATCCCTTGGGCAGGGTGGGTACGAGCAGTACTTC.

The DNA for the CDR3 is TGCGCCAGCAGCTCAGACACTAGCGGGAGTAGGTTGTACACCGGGGAGCTGTTTTTT. It encodes CASSSDTSGSRLYTGELFF. The V and J genes are TRBV5-1 and TRBJ2-2; 11 bases map to TRBD2. The CDR3 is made up of 19 amino acids. Germline CDR1 is SGHRS and CDR2 is YFSETQ. V was pared by 3 bases and J by 3 bases, with 13 bases of the junction left unmatched.

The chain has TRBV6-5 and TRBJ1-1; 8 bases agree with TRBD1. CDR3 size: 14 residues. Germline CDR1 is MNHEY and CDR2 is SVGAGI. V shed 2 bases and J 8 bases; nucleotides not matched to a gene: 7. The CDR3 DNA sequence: TGTGCCAGCAGTTACGCAGGGGGCGCGAGGGAAGCTTTCTTT. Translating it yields CASSYAGGAREAFF.

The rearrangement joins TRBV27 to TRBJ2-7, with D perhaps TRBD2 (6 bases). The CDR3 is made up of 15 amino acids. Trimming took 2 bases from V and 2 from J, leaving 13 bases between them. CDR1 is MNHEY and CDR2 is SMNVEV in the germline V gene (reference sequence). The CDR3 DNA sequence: TGTGCCAGCAGTTTACGGGGGAGAACTCCCTACGAGCAGTACTTC. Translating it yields CASSLRGRTPYEQYF.

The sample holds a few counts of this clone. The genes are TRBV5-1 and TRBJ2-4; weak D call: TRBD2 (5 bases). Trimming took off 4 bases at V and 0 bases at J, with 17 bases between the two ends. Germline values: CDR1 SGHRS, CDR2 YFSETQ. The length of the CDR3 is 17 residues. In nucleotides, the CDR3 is TGCGCCAGCAGCATTCACGGTCGTCTAGCAGCCAAAAACATTCAGTACTTC. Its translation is CASSIHGRLAAKNIQYF.

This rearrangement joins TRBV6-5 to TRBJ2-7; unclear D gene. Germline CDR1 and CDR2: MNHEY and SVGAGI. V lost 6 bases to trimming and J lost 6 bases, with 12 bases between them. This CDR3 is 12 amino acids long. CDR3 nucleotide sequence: TGTGCCAGCAGGAAAGGAGTCAGCGAGCAGTACTTC. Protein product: CASRKGVSEQYF.

The CDR3 here is CASSSSRGPLDGYTF. CDR3 in DNA: TGTGCCAGCAGTTCTTCAAGGGGGCCATTAGATGGCTACACCTTC. The rearrangement uses TRBV6-1 and TRBJ1-2, with TRBD1 matching over 7 bases. The V segment lost 5 bases and the J segment 6 bases; nucleotides outside the gene matches: 12. The CDR3 loop spans 15 amino acids. CDR1 and CDR2 (germline): MNHNS, SASEGT.

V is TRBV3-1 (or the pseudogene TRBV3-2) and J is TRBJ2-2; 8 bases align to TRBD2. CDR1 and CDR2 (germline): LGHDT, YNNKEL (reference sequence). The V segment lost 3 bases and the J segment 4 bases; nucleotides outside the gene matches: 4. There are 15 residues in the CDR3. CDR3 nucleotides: TGTGCCAGCAGCCATCGGGAGGGGCGCACCGGGGAGCTGTTTTTT. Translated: CASSHREGRTGELFF.

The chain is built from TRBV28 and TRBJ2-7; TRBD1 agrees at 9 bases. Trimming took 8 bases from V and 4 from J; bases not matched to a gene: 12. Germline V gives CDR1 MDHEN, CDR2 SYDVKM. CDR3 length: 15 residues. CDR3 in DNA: TGTGCCAGCTCCCCCCCGGGACAGGGTAGTTACGAGCAGTACTTC. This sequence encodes CASSPPGQGSYEQYF.

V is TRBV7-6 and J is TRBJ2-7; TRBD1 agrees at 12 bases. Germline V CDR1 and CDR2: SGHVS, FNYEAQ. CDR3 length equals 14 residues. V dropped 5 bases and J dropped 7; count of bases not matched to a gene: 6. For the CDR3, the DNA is TGTGCCAGCAGCCAGGGGACAGGGGGCCGGGAGCAGTACTTC. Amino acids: CASSQGTGGREQYF. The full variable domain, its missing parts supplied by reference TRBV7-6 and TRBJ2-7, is GAGVSQSPRYKVTKRGQDVALRCDPISGHVSLYWYRQALGQGPEFLTYFNYEAQQDKSGLPNDRFSAERPEGSISTLTIQRTEQRDSAMYRCASSQGTGGREQYFGPGTRLTVT.